This record looks at one T cell receptor (beta chain) sequence and its context. What it binds is unknown. TCRdb keeps only in-frame clones here, not all; method: immunoSEQ multiplex PCR. The repertoire consists of tens of thousands of clones, with 85% to 90% occurring once and the leading ten covering about 10%. The data are from a study of OX40 agonist ivuxolimab in advanced cancers. General study findings and limits: Among patients with partial responses at 0.1-3.0 mg/kg, clonal expansion was among the lowest.

Exclusion applied to patients with autoimmune disease history or systemic immunosuppression. There are 18 residues in the CDR3. Losses at the gene ends were 4 bases for V and 5 bases for J; bases not matched to a gene: 17. Per the germline V gene, CDR1 is MDHEN and CDR2 is SYDVKM. This chain connects TRBV28 to TRBJ2-7; TRBD2 matches at 10 bases. Sample: CD4+ or CD8+ T cells sorted from blood, taken in a trial of the OX40 agonist ivuxolimab. The TCR originated in an adult with an advanced solid tumor such as melanoma, head and neck, liver or kidney cancer. The CDR3 protein is CASSSGPSGRVTDNEQYF. The CDR3 DNA sequence: TGTGCCAGCAGTTCCGGACCAAGCGGGAGGGTTACCGACAACGAGCAGTACTTC. Full variable domain (rest looked up from reference TRBV28 and TRBJ2-7): DVKVTQSSRYLVKRTGEKVFLECVQDMDHENMFWYRQDPGLGLRLIYFSYDVKMKEKGDIPEGYSVSREKKERFSLILESASTNQTSMYLCASSSGPSGRVTDNEQYFGPGTRLTVT.